The 7 T cell receptor beta chains given below trace back to one sample, sequenced in a study of OX40 agonist ivuxolimab in advanced cancers. Sequenced by immunoSEQ multiplex PCR; TCRdb stores in-frame clones only, minus some. The sample lists approximately 20,000 clones, approximately 90% occurring once. The sequencing used CD4+ or CD8+ T cells sorted from blood, collected in a trial of the OX40 agonist ivuxolimab. The receptors shown here come from an adult with an advanced solid tumor such as melanoma, head and neck, liver or kidney cancer.

The genes are TRBV7-9 and TRBJ2-7, with D possibly being TRBD2 (6 bases). V dropped 5 bases and J dropped 5 bases, with 16 bases sitting between them. The CDR3 is 14 residues long. Germline values: CDR1 SEHNR, CDR2 FQNEAQ (reference sequence). The CDR3 is CASSTTAGLHEQYF. For the CDR3, the DNA is TGTGCCAGCAGCACAACGGCGGGGCTCCACGAGCAGTACTTC.

This chain connects TRBV5-1 to TRBJ1-1; D ambiguous. Per germline, CDR1 SGHRS and CDR2 YFSETQ. The ends were cut back, 0 bases at V and 6 bases at J, with 15 bases in the middle. The CDR3 is made up of 15 amino acids. CDR3 sequence (DNA): TGCGCCAGCAGCTTGGACCTACACGGGCGGCCTGAAGCTTTCTTT. Its translation: CASSLDLHGRPEAFF.

This chain uses TRBV7-2 with TRBJ2-7; D possibly matches TRBD1 or TRBD2 (5 bases each). The V end was cut by 3 bases, the J end by 3 bases, with 18 bases between. CDR1 is SGHTA, CDR2 FQGNSA, per germline. The CDR3 is 16 residues long. CDR3 DNA sequence: TGTGCCAGCAGCTTGGGAGACAGAGGGGAGTACTACGAGCAGTACTTC. This codes for CASSLGDRGEYYEQYF.

This chain joins TRBV6-4 and TRBJ2-6, with D unclear. This CDR3 contains 16 residues. The germline CDR1 and CDR2 sequences are MRHNA and SNTAGT. The germline V and J ends were trimmed by 0 bases and 1 base, with 7 bases remaining between them. CDR3 sequence reads: CASSDSLGSGANVLTF. CDR3 coding DNA: TGTGCCAGCAGTGACTCCCTGGGGTCTGGGGCCAACGTCCTGACTTTC.

This clone was recorded once. V gene TRBV13 combines with J gene TRBJ1-1; 9 bases match TRBD1. Germline lookup yields CDR1 PRHDT and CDR2 FYEKMQ (reference sequence). The CDR3 consists of 13 residues. V trimming: 2 bases; J trimming: 6 bases; junction bases outside the gene matches: 1. CDR3 residues: CASSLRQGAEAFF. Here the CDR3 DNA reads TGTGCCAGCAGCTTACGACAGGGGGCTGAAGCTTTCTTT.

The chain is built from TRBV5-4 and TRBJ2-4; TRBD2 might be the D (6 bases). This CDR3 comprises 17 residues. V lost 0 bases, J lost 6 bases, and 19 bases lay in between. Germline values: CDR1 SGHNT, CDR2 YYREEE (reference sequence). The CDR3 nucleotides read TGTGCCAGCAGCTTGGGTGCTGGTGTGCTGGGGGGAAACATTCAGTACTTC. Amino acids: CASSLGAGVLGGNIQYF.

V and J are TRBV10-3 and TRBJ1-1; D is unclear. This CDR3 has 15 residues. The V end lost 2 bases, the J end lost 2 bases, and 12 bases lay between the germline ends. From germline, CDR1 is ENHRY and CDR2 SYGVKD. For the CDR3, the DNA is TGTGCCATCAGTGAGAACACGGCCGCAAACACTGAAGCTTTCTTT. Translated: CAISENTAANTEAFF.